The 18 T cell receptor beta chains below all came from one sample that was sequenced in a study of T-cell reconstitution after alpha-beta-depleted transplantation in children. Unique molecular identifiers were used in preparing the TCRbeta library. TCRdb called the PCR reads again in MiXCR, with one record for every CDR3 protein. The table includes under 350,000 distinct CDR3 sequences, approximately 9.8% detected once. This material consisted of PBMCs from the stem cell graft donor, taken from the stem cell graft. These receptors all come from a human donor who donated a stem cell graft to a child with SCID.

The chain is built from TRBV7-8 and TRBJ1-1, with D possibly matching TRBD1 (6 bases). V lost 5 bases and J 8 bases, leaving 18 bases between the germline ends. The germline CDR1 and CDR2 sequences are SGHVS and FQNEAQ. The CDR3 is made up of 14 amino acids. This chain's CDR3 is CASSGSHRVWEAFF. The CDR3 region has the DNA TGTGCCAGCAGCGGCTCGCACAGGGTGTGGGAAGCTTTCTTT.

The rearrangement links TRBV5-1 to TRBJ1-4, with unresolved D. The V end was cut by 6 bases, the J end by 4 bases, with 13 bases between. The CDR3 contains 14 residues. Germline assignment: CDR1 SGHRS and CDR2 YFSETQ. CDR3 sequence: CASTATVGNEKLFF. DNA for the CDR3: TGCGCCAGCACCGCGACTGTTGGTAATGAAAAACTGTTTTTT.

The gene calls are TRBV21-1 and TRBJ2-7; whether TRBD2, the table's D call, matches the DNA was not checked. TRBV21-1 is described as a pseudogene. This CDR3 contains 15 residues. The CDR3 DNA is TGTGCCAGCACCGCGGGTAGCGGGGGCTCCTACGAGCAGTACTTC. Amino acid sequence: CASTAGSGGSYEQYF.

This clonotype was picked up many times. V usage is TRBV24-1 and J usage is TRBJ2-1; 13 positions match TRBD2. Trimming cost V 3 bases and J 15 bases; bases outside gene matches: 7. This CDR3 has 14 residues. The germline V gene has CDR1 KGHDR and CDR2 SFDVKD. In DNA, the CDR3 is TGTGCCACCAGTGATACAGGACTAGCGGGGGAGAGGTTCTTC. Protein sequence: CATSDTGLAGERFF.

This clonotype occurred many times. CDR3 DNA: TGTGCCAGCTCACCACCGGGGGTGCCCTACAATGAGCAGTTCTTC. It is translated as CASSPPGVPYNEQFF. The rearrangement uses TRBV18 and TRBJ2-1; D may match TRBD1 or TRBD2 (5 bases each). Per the germline V gene, CDR1 is KGHSH and CDR2 is LQKENI. The V gene lost 0 bases and the J gene lost 2 bases, with 8 bases spanning the gap. The CDR3 is 15 amino acids.

In its sample, this clonotype was seen many times. J is TRBJ2-3 and V is TRBV25-1; D not resolved. Per the germline V gene, CDR1 is MGHDK and CDR2 is SYGVNS. V lost 5 bases and J lost 0, with 12 bases in between. CDR3 length: 15 amino acids. This CDR3 is CASSRKESSTDTQYF. The CDR3, as DNA: TGTGCCAGCAGTCGCAAGGAGTCTAGCACAGATACGCAGTATTTT.

V is TRBV10-3 and J is TRBJ1-4; possibly TRBD1 for D (6 bases). This CDR3 has 14 amino acids. Trimming took off 3 bases at V and 6 bases at J, with 11 bases between the two ends. Germline CDR1 reads ENHRY; CDR2 reads SYGVKD. CDR3 coding DNA: TGTGCCATCAGTGACAGGGGAGTCGATGAAAAACTGTTTTTT. Translating gives CAISDRGVDEKLFF.

The chain combines TRBV12-3 or TRBV12-4 with TRBJ1-2; D is unresolved. This CDR3 region has 13 residues. V lost 6 bases, J lost 5 bases, and 13 bases lay in between. For the CDR3, the DNA is TGTGCCAGCAGGAGGACCCTGGCTTATGGCTACACCTTC. This codes for CASRRTLAYGYTF.

The V and J genes are TRBV24-1 and TRBJ2-5; the match to TRBD1 covers 10 bases. CDR1 and CDR2 (germline): KGHDR, SFDVKD. The CDR3 spans 13 residues. Trimming took 7 bases from V and 4 from J; bases not matched to a gene: 2. The CDR3 bases are TGTGCCACCAGCCGGGACAGGGGAGAGACCCAGTACTTC. Translating it yields CATSRDRGETQYF.

This clonotype was seen many times. The rearrangement joins TRBV6-5 to TRBJ2-1; D is perhaps TRBD2 (7 bases). This CDR3 region has 18 residues. Trimming left V 0 bases short and J 3 bases short, with 18 bases between. Germline lookup yields CDR1 MNHEY and CDR2 SVGAGI. The DNA of the CDR3 is TGTGCCAGCAGTTACTCTTATGGGGGGGGCGCCCTCTACAATGAGCAGTTCTTC. It specifies CASSYSYGGGALYNEQFF.

J is TRBJ1-1 and V is TRBV11-2; 7 bases are a match to TRBD1. There are 15 residues in the CDR3. V shed 3 bases and J 1 base; nucleotides not matched to a gene: 5. The germline V gene has CDR1 SGHAT and CDR2 FQNNGV. This CDR3 is CASSLRGLSNTEAFF. The CDR3 nucleotides read TGTGCCAGCAGCTTGAGGGGGCTATCGAACACTGAAGCTTTCTTT.

The rearrangement links TRBV5-1 to TRBJ2-3; 13 nucleotides align to TRBD2. Trimming cost V 4 bases and J 2 bases; bases outside gene matches: 7. The CDR3 is 17 residues long. Germline V gene sequence: CDR1 SGHRS, CDR2 YFSETQ. Here the CDR3 DNA reads TGCGCCAGCAGCGGACTAGCGGGGGACTCCAACACAGATACGCAGTATTTT. Translating it yields CASSGLAGDSNTDTQYF.

This clonotype was seen a few times. The V gene is TRBV20-1, the J gene TRBJ2-7, with 8 bases aligning to TRBD2. Trimming at V came to 6 bases and at J to 0 bases, leaving 13 bases not matched to a gene. There are 16 residues in the CDR3. Per the germline V gene, CDR1 is DFQATT and CDR2 is SNEGSKA (reference sequence). Here the CDR3 DNA reads TGCAGTGCCGACAGAATCGGGCGGGAGGTCTCCTACGAGCAGTACTTC. Translated: CSADRIGREVSYEQYF.

There are a few counts of this clonotype. J is TRBJ1-4 and V is TRBV12-3 or TRBV12-4; D is possibly TRBD1 (5 bases). The CDR3 contains 16 residues. Trimming removed 5 bases at V and 7 bases at J, with 20 bases between. The CDR3 region has the DNA TGTGCCAGCAGTCCCGGTAGTGGGGGGTATCTTGAAAAACTGTTTTTT. It translates to CASSPGSGGYLEKLFF.

The rearrangement uses TRBV11-2 and TRBJ2-3; 12 bases are shared with TRBD1. Germline CDR1 and CDR2: SGHAT and FQNNGV. V was clipped by 4 bases and J by 4 bases; unmatched bases: 6. The CDR3 runs to 16 residues. The chain's CDR3 is CASSSRDRGLSDTQYF. CDR3 DNA sequence: TGTGCCAGCAGCTCCCGGGACAGGGGGCTTTCAGATACGCAGTATTTT. Variable domain in full (rest from reference TRBV11-2 and TRBJ2-3): EAGVAQSPRYKIIEKRQSVAFWCNPISGHATLYWYQQILGQGPKLLIQFQNNGVVDDSQLPKDRFSAERLKGVDSTLKIQPAKLEDSAVYLCASSSRDRGLSDTQYFGPGTRLTVL.

This clonotype was seen many times. V is TRBV29-1 and J is TRBJ2-2; tentatively, D is TRBD1 (5 bases). V was trimmed by 3 bases and J by 7 bases, leaving 12 bases between them. Germline V gene sequence: CDR1 SQVTM, CDR2 ANQGSEA. The CDR3 covers 13 residues. In nucleotides, the CDR3 is TGCAGCGTTGAGGGGCCCTACGGCGGGGAGCTGTTTTTT. This translates into CSVEGPYGGELFF.

This clonotype was seen only a few times. The chain uses TRBV29-1 and TRBJ1-2, with unresolved D. CDR1 SQVTM and CDR2 ANQGSEA come from the germline V gene. CDR3 length equals 14 residues. V lost 1 base and J 4 bases, leaving 13 bases between the germline ends. CDR3 nucleotide sequence: TGCAGCGTTGAAGTTGCAGGATTTTCCTATGGCTACACCTTC. Protein sequence: CSVEVAGFSYGYTF.

The rearrangement uses TRBV12-3 or TRBV12-4 and TRBJ2-5; D is perhaps TRBD2 (6 bases). This CDR3 has 14 amino acids. Trimming shortened V by 6 bases and J by 1 base, and 12 bases separated the two germline ends. CDR3 sequence reads: CASRRGLTQETQYF. The CDR3 DNA follows: TGTGCCAGCAGACGGGGACTGACCCAAGAGACCCAGTACTTC.